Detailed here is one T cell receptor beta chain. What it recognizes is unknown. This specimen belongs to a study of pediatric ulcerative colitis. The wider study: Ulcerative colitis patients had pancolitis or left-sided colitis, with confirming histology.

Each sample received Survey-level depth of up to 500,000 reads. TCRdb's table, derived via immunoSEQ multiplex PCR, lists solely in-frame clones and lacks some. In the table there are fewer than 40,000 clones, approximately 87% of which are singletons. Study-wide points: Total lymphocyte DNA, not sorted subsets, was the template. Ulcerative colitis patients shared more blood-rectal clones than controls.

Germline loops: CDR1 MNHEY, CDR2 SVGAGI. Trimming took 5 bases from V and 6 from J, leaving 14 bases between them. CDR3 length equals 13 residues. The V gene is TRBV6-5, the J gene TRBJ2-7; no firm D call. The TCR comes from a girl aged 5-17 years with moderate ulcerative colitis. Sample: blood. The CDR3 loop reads CASSDQVHLEQYF. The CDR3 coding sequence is TGTGCCAGCAGTGATCAGGTACACCTCGAGCAGTACTTC.